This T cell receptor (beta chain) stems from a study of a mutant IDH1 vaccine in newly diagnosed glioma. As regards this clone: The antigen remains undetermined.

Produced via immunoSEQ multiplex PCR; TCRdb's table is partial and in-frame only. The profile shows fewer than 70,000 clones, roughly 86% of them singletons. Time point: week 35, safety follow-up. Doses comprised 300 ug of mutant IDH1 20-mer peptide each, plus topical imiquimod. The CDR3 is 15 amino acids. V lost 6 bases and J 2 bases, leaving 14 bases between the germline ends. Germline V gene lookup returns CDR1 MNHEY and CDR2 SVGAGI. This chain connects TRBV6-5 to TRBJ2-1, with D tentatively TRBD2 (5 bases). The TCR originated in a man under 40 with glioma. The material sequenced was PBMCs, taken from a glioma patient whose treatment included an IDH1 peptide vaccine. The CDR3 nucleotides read TGTGCCAGCAGACTTACGGGATCTGCCTACAATGAGCAGTTCTTC. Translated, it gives CASRLTGSAYNEQFF.